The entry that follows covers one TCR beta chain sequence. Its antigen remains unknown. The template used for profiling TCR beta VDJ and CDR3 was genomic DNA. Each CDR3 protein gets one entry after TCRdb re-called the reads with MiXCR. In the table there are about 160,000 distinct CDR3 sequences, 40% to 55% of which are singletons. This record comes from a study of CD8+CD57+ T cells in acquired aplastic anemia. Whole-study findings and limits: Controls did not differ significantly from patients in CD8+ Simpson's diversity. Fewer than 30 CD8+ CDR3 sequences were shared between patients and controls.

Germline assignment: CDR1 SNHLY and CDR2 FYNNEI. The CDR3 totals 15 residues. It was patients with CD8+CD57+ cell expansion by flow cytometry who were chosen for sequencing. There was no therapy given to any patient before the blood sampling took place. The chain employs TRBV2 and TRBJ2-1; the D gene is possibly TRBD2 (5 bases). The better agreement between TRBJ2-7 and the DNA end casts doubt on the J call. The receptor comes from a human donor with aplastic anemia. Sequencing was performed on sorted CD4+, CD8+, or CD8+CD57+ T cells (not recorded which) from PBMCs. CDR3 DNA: TGTGCCAGCAGCAGTGCAGCGGCTACCTACAATGAGCAGTACTTC. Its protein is CASSSAAATYNEQYF.